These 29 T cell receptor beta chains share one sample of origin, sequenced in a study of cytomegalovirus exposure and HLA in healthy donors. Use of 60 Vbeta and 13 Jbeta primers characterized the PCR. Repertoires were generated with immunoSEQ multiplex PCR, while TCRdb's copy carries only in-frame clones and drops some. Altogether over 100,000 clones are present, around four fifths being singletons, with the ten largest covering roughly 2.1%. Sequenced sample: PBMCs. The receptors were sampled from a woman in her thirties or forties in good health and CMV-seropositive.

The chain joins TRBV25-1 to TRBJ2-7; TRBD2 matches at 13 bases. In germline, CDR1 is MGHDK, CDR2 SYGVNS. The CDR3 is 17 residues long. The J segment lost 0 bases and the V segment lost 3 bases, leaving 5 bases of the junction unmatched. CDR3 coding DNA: TGTGCCAGCAGTGATCGGGGACTAGCGGGACCCTCCTACGAGCAGTACTTC. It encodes CASSDRGLAGPSYEQYF.

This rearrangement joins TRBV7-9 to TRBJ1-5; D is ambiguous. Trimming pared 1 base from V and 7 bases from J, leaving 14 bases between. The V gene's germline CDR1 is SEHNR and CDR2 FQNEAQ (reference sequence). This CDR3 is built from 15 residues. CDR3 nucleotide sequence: TGTGCCAGCAGCTTAGATGTTACCGACGGGCAGCCCCAGCATTTT. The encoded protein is CASSLDVTDGQPQHF.

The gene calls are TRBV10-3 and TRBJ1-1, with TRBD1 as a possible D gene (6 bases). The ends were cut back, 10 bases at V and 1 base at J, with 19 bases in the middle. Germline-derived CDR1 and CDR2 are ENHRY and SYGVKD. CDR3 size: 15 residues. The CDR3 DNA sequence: TGTGCCAGCCTCGGCCAGCCAGGGGAGAACACTGAAGCTTTCTTT. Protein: CASLGQPGENTEAFF.

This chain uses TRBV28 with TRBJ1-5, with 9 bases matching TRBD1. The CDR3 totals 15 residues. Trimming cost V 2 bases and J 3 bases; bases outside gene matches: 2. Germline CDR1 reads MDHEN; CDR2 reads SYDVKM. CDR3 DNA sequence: TGTGCCAGCAGTTTAGGGACAGGGTTCAATCAGCCCCAGCATTTT. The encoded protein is CASSLGTGFNQPQHF.

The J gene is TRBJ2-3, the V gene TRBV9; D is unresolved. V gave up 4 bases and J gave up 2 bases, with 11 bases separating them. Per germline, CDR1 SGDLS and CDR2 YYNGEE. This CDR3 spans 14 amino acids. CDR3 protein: CASSPLSYTDTQYF. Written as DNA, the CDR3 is TGTGCCAGCAGCCCTTTAAGCTACACAGATACGCAGTATTTT. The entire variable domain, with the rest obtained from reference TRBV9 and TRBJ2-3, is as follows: DSGVTQTPKHLITATGQRVTLRCSPRSGDLSVYWYQQSLDQGLQFLIQYYNGEERAKGNILERFSAQQFPDLHSELNLSSLELGDSALYFCASSPLSYTDTQYFGPGTRLTVL.

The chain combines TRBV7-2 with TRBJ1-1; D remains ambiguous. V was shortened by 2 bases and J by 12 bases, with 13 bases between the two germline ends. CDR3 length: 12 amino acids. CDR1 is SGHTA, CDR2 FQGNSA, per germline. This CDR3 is CASSLHPGRTFF. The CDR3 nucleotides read TGTGCCAGCAGCTTACACCCGGGGAGGACTTTCTTT.

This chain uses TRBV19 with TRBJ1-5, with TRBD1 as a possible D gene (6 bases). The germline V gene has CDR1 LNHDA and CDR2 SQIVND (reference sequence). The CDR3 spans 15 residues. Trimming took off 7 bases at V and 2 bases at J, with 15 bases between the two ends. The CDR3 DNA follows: TGTGCCAGTACGGGCAGGGGCAATGGCAATCAGCCCCAGCATTTT. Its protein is CASTGRGNGNQPQHF. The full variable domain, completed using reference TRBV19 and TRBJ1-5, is DGGITQSPKYLFRKEGQNVTLSCEQNLNHDAMYWYRQDPGQGLRLIYYSQIVNDFQKGDIAEGYSVSREKKESFPLTVTSAQKNPTAFYLCASTGRGNGNQPQHFGDGTRLSIL.

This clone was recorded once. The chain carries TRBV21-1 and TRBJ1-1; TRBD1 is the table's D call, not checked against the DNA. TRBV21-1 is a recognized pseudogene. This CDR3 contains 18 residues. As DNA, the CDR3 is TGTGCCAGCAGCAATGGGGGGAAGTGGGACAGGGGGGCGGGAGAAGCTTTCTTT. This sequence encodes CASSNGGKWDRGAGEAFF.

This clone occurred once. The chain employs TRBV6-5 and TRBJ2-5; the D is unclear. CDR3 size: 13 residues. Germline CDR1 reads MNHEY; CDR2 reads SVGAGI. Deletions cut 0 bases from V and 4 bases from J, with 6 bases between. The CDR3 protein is CASSYSLGETQYF. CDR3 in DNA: TGTGCCAGCAGTTACTCGCTAGGAGAGACCCAGTACTTC.

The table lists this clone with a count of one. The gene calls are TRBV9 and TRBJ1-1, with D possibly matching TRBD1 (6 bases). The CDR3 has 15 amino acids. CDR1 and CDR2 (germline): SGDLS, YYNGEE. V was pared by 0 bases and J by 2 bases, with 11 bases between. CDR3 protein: CASSVGRTANTEAFF. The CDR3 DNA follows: TGTGCCAGCAGCGTAGGCAGGACAGCTAACACTGAAGCTTTCTTT.

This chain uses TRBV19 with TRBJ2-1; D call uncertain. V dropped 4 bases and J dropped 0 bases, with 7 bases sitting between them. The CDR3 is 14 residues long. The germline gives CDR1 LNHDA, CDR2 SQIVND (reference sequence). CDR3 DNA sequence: TGTGCCAGTAGTACAGGTTACTCCTACAATGAGCAGTTCTTC. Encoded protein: CASSTGYSYNEQFF.

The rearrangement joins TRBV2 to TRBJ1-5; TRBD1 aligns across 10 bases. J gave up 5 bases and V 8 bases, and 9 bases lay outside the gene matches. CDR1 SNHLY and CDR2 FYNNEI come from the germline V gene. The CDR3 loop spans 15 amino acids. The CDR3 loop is CASGQGVFVDQPQHF. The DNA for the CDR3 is TGTGCCAGCGGACAGGGGGTCTTTGTGGATCAGCCCCAGCATTTT.

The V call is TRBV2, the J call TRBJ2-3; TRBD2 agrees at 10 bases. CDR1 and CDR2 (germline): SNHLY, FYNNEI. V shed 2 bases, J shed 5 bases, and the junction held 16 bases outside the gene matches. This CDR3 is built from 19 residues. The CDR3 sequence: CASSELGLAYTGGGDTQYF. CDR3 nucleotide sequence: TGTGCCAGCAGTGAATTGGGACTAGCGTACACTGGGGGCGGAGATACGCAGTATTTT.

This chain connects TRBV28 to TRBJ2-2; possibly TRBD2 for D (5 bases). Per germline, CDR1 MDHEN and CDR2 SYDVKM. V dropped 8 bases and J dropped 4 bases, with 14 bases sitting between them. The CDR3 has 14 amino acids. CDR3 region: CASLLGGLTGELFF. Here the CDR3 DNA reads TGTGCCAGCCTCCTCGGTGGACTCACCGGGGAGCTGTTTTTT.

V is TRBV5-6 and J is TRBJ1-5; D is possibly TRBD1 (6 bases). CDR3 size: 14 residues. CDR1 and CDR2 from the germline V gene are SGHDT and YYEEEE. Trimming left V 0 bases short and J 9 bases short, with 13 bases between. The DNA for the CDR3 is TGTGCCAGCAGCTTGGACCCAGGGGTGAGGCCCCAGCATTTT. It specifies CASSLDPGVRPQHF.

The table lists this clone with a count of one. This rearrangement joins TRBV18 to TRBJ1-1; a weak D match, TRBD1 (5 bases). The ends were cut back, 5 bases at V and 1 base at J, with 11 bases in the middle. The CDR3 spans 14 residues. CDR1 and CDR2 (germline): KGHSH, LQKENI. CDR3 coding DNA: TGTGCCAGCTCATCCGACAGAAAGAACACTGAAGCTTTCTTT. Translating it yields CASSSDRKNTEAFF.

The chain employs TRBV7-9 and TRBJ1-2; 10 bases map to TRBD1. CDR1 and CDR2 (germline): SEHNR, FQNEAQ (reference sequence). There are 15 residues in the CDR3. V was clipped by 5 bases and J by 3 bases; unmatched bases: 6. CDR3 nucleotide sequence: TGTGCCAGCAGCGCCCGGACAGGGGGTCACTATGGCTACACCTTC. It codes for CASSARTGGHYGYTF. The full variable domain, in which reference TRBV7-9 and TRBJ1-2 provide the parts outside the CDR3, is DTGVSQNPRHKITKRGQNVTFRCDPISEHNRLYWYRQTLGQGPEFLTYFQNEAQLEKSRLLSDRFSAERPKGSFSTLEIQRTEQGDSAMYLCASSARTGGHYGYTFGSGTRLTVV.

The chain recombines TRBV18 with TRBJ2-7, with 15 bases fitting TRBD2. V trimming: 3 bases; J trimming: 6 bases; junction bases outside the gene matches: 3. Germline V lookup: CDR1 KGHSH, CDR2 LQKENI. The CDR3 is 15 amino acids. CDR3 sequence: CASSPPGLAGGEQYF. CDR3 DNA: TGTGCCAGCTCACCGCCGGGACTAGCGGGGGGCGAGCAGTACTTC. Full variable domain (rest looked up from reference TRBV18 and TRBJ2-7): NAGVMQNPRHLVRRRGQEARLRCSPMKGHSHVYWYRQLPEEGLKFMVYLQKENIIDESGMPKERFSAEFPKEGPSILRIQQVVRGDSAAYFCASSPPGLAGGEQYFGPGTRLTVT.

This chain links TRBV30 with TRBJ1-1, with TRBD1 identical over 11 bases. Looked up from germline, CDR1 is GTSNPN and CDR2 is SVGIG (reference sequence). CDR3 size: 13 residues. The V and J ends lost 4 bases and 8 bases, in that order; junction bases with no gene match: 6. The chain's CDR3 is CAWTRTGGAEAFF. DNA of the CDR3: TGTGCCTGGACCAGGACAGGGGGCGCGGAAGCTTTCTTT.

CDR3 coding DNA: TGTGCCAGCAGCGTAGGGACAGGGGATGGCTACACCTTC. Protein sequence: CASSVGTGDGYTF. J is TRBJ1-2 and V is TRBV9; 9 bases line up with TRBD1. CDR3 length: 13 amino acids. Germline trimming cut 0 bases from V and 6 bases from J; bases unmatched to any gene: 0. CDR1 is SGDLS and CDR2 is YYNGEE in the germline V gene.

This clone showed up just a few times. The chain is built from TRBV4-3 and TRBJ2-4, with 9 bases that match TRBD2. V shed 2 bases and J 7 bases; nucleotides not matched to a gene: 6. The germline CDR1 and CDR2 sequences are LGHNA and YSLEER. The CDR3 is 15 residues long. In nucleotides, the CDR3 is TGCGCCAGCAGCCAAATCGGTAGCGGGAGCAACATTCAGTACTTC. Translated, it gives CASSQIGSGSNIQYF.

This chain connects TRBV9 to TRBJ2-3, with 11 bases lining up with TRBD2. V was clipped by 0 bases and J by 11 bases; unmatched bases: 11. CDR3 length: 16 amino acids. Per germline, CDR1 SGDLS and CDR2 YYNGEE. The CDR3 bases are TGTGCCAGCAGCGTAGGTGGTAGCGGGGGGGCCGAGTGGCAGTATTTT. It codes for CASSVGGSGGAEWQYF.

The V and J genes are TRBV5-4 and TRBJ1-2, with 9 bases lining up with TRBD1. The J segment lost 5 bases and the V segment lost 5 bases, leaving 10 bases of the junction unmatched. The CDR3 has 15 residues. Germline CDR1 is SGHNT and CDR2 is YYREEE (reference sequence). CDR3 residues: CASSGGTGLGYGYTF. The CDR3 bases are TGTGCCAGCAGTGGGGGGACAGGGTTAGGTTATGGCTACACCTTC.

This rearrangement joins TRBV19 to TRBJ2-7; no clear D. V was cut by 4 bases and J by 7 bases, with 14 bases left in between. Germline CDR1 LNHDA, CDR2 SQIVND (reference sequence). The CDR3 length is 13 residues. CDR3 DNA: TGTGCCAGTAGTACCGCCTCCAGGTCGGAGCAGTACTTC. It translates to CASSTASRSEQYF.

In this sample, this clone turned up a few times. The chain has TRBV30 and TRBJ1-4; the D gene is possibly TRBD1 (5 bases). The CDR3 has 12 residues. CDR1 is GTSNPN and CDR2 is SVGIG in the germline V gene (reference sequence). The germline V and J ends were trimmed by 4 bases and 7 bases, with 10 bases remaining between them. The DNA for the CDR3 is TGTGCCTGGACCCAAACAGGTGAAAAACTGTTTTTT. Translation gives CAWTQTGEKLFF.

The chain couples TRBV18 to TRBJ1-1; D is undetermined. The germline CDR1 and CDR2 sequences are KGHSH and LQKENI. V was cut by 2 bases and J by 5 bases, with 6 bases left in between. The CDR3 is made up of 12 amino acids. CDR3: CASSPLTTEAFF. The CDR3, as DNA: TGTGCCAGCTCACCATTGACAACTGAAGCTTTCTTT.

The CDR3 DNA reads TGTGCCAGCAGCTTAGGGCCGGACTACCGAACCACAGATACGCAGTATTTT. Translated, it gives CASSLGPDYRTTDTQYF. This chain links TRBV7-2 with TRBJ2-3; tentative D call: TRBD2 (6 bases). Trimming shortened V by 1 base and J by 2 bases, and 16 bases separated the two germline ends. Germline V gene data show CDR1 as SGHTA and CDR2 as FQGNSA. The length of the CDR3 is 17 residues.

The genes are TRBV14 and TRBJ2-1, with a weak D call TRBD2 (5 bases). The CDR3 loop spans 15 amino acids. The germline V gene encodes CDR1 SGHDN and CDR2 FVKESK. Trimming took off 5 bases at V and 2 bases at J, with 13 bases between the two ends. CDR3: CASSGSARPYNEQFF. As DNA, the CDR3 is TGTGCCAGCAGCGGGAGTGCAAGACCCTACAATGAGCAGTTCTTC. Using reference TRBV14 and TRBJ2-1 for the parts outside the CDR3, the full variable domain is EAGVTQFPSHSVIEKGQTVTLRCDPISGHDNLYWYRRVMGKEIKFLLHFVKESKQDESGMPNNRFLAERTGGTYSTLKVQPAELEDSGVYFCASSGSARPYNEQFFGPGTRLTVL.

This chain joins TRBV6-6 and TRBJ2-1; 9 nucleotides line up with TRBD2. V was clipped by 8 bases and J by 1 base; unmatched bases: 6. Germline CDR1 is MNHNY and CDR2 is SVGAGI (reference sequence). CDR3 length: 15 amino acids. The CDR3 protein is CASRPLAGSYNEQFF. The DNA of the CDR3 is TGTGCCAGCCGTCCCCTAGCGGGATCCTACAATGAGCAGTTCTTC.